This passage covers 6 T cell receptor beta chains from one sample sequenced in a study of cytomegalovirus exposure and HLA in healthy donors. With 60 Vbeta and 13 Jbeta primers, the PCR was carried out. The protocol was immunoSEQ multiplex PCR, while the TCRdb copy is restricted to in-frame clones and leaves out a portion. The sample has fewer than 250,000 clones, around 79% seen once. The sequenced material came from PBMCs. Receptors were obtained from a woman aged 18-35 years in good health and CMV-seronegative.

The V call is TRBV10-3, the J call TRBJ2-6, with 7 bases matching TRBD2. CDR3 length: 15 amino acids. V trimming: 5 bases; J trimming: 2 bases; junction bases outside the gene matches: 3. The germline V gene encodes CDR1 ENHRY and CDR2 SYGVKD. This CDR3 is CAISNREAGANVLTF. The CDR3 bases are TGTGCCATCAGTAACCGGGAGGCTGGGGCCAACGTCCTGACTTTC.

The J gene is TRBJ2-5, the V gene TRBV25-1; TRBD1 matches at 7 bases. The J call may be wrong; the DNA end is better matched by TRBJ2-7. The germline V gene has CDR1 MGHDK and CDR2 SYGVNS. CDR3 length: 16 residues. In DNA form, the CDR3 reads TGTGCCAGCAGTGTTAACAGGGGCCCAACAAAGTACGAGCAGTACTTC. Its protein product is CASSVNRGPTKYEQYF.

CDR3 loop: CASSLLSSGGSNEQFF. The CDR3 DNA sequence: TGTGCCAGCAGCTTACTTTCTAGCGGGGGGAGCAATGAGCAGTTCTTC. V and J are TRBV7-8 and TRBJ2-1; 11 bases are shared with TRBD2. Per the germline V gene, CDR1 is SGHVS and CDR2 is FQNEAQ. With V trimmed by 2 bases and J by 6 bases, 6 bases remained unmatched. There are 16 residues in the CDR3.

This rearrangement joins TRBV9 to TRBJ2-5; 7 nucleotides match TRBD2. Trimming at V came to 2 bases and at J to 5 bases, leaving 6 bases not matched to a gene. CDR1 is SGDLS and CDR2 is YYNGEE in the germline V gene. The CDR3 is 14 amino acids. The CDR3 region has the DNA TGTGCCAGCAGCGTGGGGACTACGGCGGAGACCCAGTACTTC. This encodes CASSVGTTAETQYF.

The chain combines TRBV9 with TRBJ2-7; 7 bases fit TRBD1. From germline, CDR1 is SGDLS and CDR2 YYNGEE. V lost 2 bases, J lost 3 bases, and 8 bases stayed unmatched. This CDR3 comprises 15 residues. CDR3 loop: CASSVRPGQVYEQYF. The CDR3, as DNA: TGTGCCAGCAGCGTCCGTCCTGGACAGGTCTACGAGCAGTACTTC.

This chain links TRBV15 with TRBJ1-4, with 7 bases lining up with TRBD1. This CDR3 comprises 16 residues. Germline CDR1 LNHNV, CDR2 YYDKDF (reference sequence). V lost 2 bases, J lost 0 bases, and 3 bases stayed unmatched. For the CDR3, the DNA is TGTGCCACCAGCAGACCCGGACAGGCAACTAATGAAAAACTGTTTTTT. It codes for CATSRPGQATNEKLFF.